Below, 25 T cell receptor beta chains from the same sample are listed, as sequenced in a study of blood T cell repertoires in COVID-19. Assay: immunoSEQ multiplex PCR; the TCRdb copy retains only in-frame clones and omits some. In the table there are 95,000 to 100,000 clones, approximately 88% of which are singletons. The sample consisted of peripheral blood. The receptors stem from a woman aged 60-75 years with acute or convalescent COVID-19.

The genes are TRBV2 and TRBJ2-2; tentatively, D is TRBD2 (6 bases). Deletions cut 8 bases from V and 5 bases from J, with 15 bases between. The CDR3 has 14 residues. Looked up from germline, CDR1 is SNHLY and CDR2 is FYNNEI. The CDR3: CASGGEWGTGELFF. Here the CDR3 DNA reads TGTGCCAGCGGCGGGGAGTGGGGAACCGGGGAGCTGTTTTTT.

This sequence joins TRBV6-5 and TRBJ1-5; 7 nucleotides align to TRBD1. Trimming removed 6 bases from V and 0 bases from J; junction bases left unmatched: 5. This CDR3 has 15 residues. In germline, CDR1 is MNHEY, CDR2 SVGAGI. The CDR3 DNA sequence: TGTGCCAGCAGGGACAGGAGTCCTAGCAATCAGCCCCAGCATTTT. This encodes CASRDRSPSNQPQHF.

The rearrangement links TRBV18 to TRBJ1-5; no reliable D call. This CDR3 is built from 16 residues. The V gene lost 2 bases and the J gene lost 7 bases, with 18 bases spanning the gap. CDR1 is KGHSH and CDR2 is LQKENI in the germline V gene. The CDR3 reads CASSPYGRGGRQPQHF. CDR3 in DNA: TGTGCCAGCTCACCATACGGACGGGGAGGACGGCAGCCCCAGCATTTT.

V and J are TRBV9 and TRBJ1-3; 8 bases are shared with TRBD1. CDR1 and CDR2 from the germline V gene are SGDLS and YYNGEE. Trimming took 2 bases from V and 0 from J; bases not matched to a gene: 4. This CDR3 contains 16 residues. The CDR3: CASSVTTGGSGNTIYF. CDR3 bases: TGTGCCAGCAGCGTCACCACAGGGGGCTCTGGAAACACCATATATTTT.

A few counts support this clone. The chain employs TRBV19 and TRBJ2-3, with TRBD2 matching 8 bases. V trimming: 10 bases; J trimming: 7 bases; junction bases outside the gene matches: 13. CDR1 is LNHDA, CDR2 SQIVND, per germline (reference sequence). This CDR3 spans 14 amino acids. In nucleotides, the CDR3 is TGTGCCACTCAACCGGGGGGGCCGACGAATACGCAGTATTTT. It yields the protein CATQPGGPTNTQYF.

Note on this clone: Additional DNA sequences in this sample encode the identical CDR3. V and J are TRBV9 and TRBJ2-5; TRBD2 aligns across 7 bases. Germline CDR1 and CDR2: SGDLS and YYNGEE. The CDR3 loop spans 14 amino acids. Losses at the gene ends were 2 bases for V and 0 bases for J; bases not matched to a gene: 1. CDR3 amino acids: CASSVLADQETQYF. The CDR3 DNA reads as TGTGCCAGCAGCGTTCTAGCGGACCAAGAGACCCAGTACTTC.

The CDR3 here is CATSDSKGASYNEQFF. Written as DNA, the CDR3 is TGTGCCACCAGTGATAGTAAGGGGGCCTCCTACAATGAGCAGTTCTTC. The chain employs TRBV24-1 and TRBJ2-1; 7 bases agree with TRBD1. The trim removed 3 bases at V and 0 bases at J, leaving 4 bases unmatched. This CDR3 comprises 16 residues. The germline CDR1 and CDR2 sequences are KGHDR and SFDVKD.

The CDR3 bases are TGCAGCGGCGCAACCGGGACAGGGTCTGAAAAACTGTTTTTT. Amino acid sequence: CSGATGTGSEKLFF. The rearrangement joins TRBV29-1 to TRBJ1-4; 9 bases map to TRBD1. The V gene's germline CDR1 is SQVTM and CDR2 ANQGSEA. Losses at the gene ends were 7 bases for V and 7 bases for J; bases not matched to a gene: 10. The CDR3 spans 14 residues.

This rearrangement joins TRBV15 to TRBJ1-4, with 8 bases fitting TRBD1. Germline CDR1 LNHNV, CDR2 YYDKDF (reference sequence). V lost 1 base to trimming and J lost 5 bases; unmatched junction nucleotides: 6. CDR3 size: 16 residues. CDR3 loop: CATSRGIGTGNEKLFF. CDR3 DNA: TGTGCCACCAGCAGAGGGATCGGGACAGGAAATGAAAAACTGTTTTTT.

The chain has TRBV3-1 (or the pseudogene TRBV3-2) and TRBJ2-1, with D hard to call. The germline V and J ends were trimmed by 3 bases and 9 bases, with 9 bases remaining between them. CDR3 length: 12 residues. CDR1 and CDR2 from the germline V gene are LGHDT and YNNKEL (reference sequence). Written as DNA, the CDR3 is TGTGCCAGCAGCCAGGTAGAGCGTGAGCAGTTCTTC. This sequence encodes CASSQVEREQFF.

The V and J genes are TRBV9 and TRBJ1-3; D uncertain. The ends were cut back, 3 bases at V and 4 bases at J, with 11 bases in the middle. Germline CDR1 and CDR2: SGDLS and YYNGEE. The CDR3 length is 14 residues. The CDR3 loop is CASSESPEGNTIYF. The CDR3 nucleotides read TGTGCCAGCAGCGAAAGCCCGGAGGGAAACACCATATATTTT.

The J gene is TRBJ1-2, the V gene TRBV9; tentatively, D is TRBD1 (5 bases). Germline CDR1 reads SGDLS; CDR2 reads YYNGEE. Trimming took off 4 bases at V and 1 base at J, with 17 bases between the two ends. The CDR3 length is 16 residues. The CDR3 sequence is CASSPTSGYGNYGYTF. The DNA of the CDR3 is TGTGCCAGCAGCCCCACCTCAGGGTATGGTAACTATGGCTACACCTTC.

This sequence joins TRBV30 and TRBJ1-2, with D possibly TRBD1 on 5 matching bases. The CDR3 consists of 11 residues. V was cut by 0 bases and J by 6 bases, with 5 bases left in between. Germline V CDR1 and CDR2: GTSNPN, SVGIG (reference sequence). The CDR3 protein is CAWSVGDGYTF. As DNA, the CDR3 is TGTGCCTGGAGTGTAGGGGATGGCTACACCTTC.

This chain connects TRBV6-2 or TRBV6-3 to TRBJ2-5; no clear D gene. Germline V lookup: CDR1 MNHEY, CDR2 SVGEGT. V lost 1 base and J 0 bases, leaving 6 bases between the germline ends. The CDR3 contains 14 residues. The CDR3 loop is CASSYWSDQETQYF. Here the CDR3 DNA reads TGTGCCAGCAGTTACTGGTCAGACCAAGAGACCCAGTACTTC.

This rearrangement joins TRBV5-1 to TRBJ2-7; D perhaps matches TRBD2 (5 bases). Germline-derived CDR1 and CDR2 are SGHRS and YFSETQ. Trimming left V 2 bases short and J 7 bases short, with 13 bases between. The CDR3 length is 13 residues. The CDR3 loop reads CASSFLGEREQYF. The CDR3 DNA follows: TGCGCCAGCAGCTTTCTCGGCGAGCGGGAGCAGTACTTC.

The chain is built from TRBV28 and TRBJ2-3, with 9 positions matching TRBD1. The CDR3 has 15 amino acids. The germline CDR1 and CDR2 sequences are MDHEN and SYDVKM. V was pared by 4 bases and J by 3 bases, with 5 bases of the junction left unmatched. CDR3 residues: CASSSPGTGTDTQYF. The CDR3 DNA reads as TGTGCCAGCAGTTCGCCCGGGACAGGGACAGATACGCAGTATTTT.

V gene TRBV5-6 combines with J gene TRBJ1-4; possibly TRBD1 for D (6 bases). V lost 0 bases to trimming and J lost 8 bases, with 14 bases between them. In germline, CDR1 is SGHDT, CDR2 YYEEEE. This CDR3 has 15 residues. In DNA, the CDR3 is TGTGCCAGCAGCTTGGTACGGGGGGCGAGGGAAAAACTGTTTTTT. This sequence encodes CASSLVRGAREKLFF.

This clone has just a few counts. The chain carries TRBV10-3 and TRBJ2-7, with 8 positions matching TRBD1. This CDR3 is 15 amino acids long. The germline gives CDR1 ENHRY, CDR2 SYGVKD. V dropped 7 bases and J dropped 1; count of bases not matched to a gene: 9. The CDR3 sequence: CAITSGQGLSYEQYF. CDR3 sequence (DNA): TGTGCCATCACCAGCGGACAGGGCCTATCCTACGAGCAGTACTTC.

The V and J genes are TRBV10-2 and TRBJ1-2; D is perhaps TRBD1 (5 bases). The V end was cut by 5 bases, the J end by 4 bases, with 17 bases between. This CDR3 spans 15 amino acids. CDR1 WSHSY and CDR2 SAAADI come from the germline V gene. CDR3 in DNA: TGCGCCAGCAGTCGCTTTCTAGGGGAACCCTATGGCTACACCTTC. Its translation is CASSRFLGEPYGYTF.

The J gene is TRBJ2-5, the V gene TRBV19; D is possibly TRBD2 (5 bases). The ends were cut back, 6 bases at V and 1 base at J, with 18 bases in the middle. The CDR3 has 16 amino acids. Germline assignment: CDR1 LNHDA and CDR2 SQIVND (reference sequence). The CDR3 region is CASSRGPSPGQETQYF. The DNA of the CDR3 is TGTGCCAGTAGCCGCGGGCCTAGCCCAGGCCAAGAGACCCAGTACTTC. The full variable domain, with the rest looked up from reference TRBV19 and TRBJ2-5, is DGGITQSPKYLFRKEGQNVTLSCEQNLNHDAMYWYRQDPGQGLRLIYYSQIVNDFQKGDIAEGYSVSREKKESFPLTVTSAQKNPTAFYLCASSRGPSPGQETQYFGPGTRLLVL.

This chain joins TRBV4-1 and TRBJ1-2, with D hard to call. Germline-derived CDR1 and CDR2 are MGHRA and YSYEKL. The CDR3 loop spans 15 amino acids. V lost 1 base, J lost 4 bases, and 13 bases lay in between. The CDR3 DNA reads TGCGCCAGCAGCCAAGGATCCCTGGGCTCCTATGGCTACACCTTC. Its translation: CASSQGSLGSYGYTF.

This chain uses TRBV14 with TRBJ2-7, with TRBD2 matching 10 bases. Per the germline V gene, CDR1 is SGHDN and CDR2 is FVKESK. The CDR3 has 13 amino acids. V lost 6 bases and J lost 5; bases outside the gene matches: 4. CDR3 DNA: TGTGCCAGCAGTTTAGCGGGGGGCCACGAGCAGTACTTC. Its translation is CASSLAGGHEQYF.

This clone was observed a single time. CDR3 loop: CASSVIATNEKLFF. CDR3 nucleotide sequence: TGTGCCAGCAGTGTAATTGCAACTAATGAAAAACTGTTTTTT. The chain combines TRBV2 with TRBJ1-4; D remains unclear. V shed 4 bases and J shed 0 bases, with 6 bases lying between them. The CDR3 contains 14 residues. Germline loops: CDR1 SNHLY, CDR2 FYNNEI.

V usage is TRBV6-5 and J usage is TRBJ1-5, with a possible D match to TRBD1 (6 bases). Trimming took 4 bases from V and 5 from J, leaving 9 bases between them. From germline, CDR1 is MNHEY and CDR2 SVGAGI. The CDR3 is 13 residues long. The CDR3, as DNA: TGTGCCAGCAGTTTTAACAGGGATCAGCCCCAGCATTTT. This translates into CASSFNRDQPQHF.

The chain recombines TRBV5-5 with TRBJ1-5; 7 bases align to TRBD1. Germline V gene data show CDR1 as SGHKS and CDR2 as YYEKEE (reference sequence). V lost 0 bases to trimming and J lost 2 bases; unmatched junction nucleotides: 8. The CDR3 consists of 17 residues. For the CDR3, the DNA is TGTGCCAGCAGCTTGGAGACAGGGATCGGTGGCAATCAGCCCCAGCATTTT. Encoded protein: CASSLETGIGGNQPQHF.